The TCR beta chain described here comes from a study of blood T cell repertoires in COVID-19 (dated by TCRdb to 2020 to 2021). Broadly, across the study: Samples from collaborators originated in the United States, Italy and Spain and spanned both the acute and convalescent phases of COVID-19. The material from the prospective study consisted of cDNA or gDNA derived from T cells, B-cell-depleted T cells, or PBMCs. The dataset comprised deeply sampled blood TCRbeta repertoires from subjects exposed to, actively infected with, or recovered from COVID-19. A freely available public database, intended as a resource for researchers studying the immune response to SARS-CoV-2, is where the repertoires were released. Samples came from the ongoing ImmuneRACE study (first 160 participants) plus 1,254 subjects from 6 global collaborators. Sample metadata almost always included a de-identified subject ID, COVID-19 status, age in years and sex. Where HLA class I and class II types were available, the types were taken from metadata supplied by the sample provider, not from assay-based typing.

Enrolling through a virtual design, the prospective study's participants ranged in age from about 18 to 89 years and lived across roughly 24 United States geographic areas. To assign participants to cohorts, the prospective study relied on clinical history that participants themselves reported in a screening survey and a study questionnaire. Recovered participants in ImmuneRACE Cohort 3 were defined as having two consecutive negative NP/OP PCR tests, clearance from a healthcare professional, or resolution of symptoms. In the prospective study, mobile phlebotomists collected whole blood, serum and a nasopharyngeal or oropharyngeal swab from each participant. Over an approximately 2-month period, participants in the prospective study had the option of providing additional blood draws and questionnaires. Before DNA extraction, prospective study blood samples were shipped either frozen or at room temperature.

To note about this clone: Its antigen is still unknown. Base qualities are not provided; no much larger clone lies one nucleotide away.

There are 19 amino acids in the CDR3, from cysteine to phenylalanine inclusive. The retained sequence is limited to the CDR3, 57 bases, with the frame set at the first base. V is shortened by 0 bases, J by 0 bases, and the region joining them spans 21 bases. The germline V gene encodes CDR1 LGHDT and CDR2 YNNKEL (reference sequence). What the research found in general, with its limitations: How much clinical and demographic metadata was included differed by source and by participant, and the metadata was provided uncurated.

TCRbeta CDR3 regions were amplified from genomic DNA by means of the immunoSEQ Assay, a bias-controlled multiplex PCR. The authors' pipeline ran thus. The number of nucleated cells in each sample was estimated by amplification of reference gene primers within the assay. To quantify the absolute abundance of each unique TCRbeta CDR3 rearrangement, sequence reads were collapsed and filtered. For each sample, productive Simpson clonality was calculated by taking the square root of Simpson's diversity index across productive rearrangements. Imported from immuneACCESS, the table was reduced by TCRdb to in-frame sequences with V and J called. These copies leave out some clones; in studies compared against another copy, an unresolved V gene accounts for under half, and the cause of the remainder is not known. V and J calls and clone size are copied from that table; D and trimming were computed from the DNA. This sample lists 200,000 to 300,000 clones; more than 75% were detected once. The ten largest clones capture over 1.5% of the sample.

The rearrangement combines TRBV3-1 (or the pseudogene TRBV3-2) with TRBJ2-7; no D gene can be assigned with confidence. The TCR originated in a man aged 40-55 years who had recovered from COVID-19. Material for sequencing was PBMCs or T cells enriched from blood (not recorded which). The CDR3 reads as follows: CASSQEKTLHRSNSYEQYF. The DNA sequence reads TGTGCCAGCAGCCAAGAGAAAACGCTTCACAGATCCAACTCCTACGAGCAGTACTTC.